The rows below give T cell receptor beta chains drawn from one sample of a study of T cell responses to AZD1222 COVID-19 vaccine. Data came from immunoSEQ multiplex PCR; TCRdb stores just in-frame clones and leaves some out. The sample carries roughly 200,000 clones, roughly 91% recorded once. The starting material was peripheral blood, obtained on day 0 of MenACWY control vaccination. Every receptor here comes from an adult in good health. Each CDR3 is given with its conserved first and last residue. The listing skips clone size in some rows; elsewhere it reads once, few, many or a size class.

clone_size: NA; j_call: TRBJ2-7; v_call: TRBV11-2; cdr3_aa: CASSFPGTRSYEQYF
clone_size: NA; j_call: TRBJ2-2; v_call: TRBV19; cdr3_aa: CASNSGQGAVPGELFF
clone_size: NA; j_call: TRBJ2-2; v_call: TRBV4-3; cdr3_aa: CASSQGVDTGELFF
clone_size: NA; j_call: TRBJ2-1; v_call: TRBV11-3; cdr3_aa: CASSLARYNEQFF
clone_size: NA; j_call: TRBJ1-1; v_call: TRBV12-3/TRBV12-4; cdr3_aa: CASRADSPPEAFF
clone_size: once; j_call: TRBJ1-2; v_call: TRBV9; cdr3_aa: CASSEPRDRINYGYTF
clone_size: NA; j_call: TRBJ1-6; v_call: TRBV12-3/TRBV12-4; cdr3_aa: CASSLGLPLHF
clone_size: NA; j_call: TRBJ1-4; v_call: TRBV6-5; cdr3_aa: CASSSRTGWKKLFF
clone_size: NA; j_call: TRBJ1-6; v_call: TRBV6-5; cdr3_aa: CASSRTTNHNSPLHF
clone_size: NA; j_call: TRBJ1-6; v_call: TRBV28; cdr3_aa: CASGRDYNSPLHF
clone_size: NA; j_call: TRBJ2-4; v_call: TRBV3-1/TRBV3-2; cdr3_aa: CASSPRPQGSLAKNIQYF
clone_size: few; j_call: TRBJ1-2; v_call: TRBV5-1; cdr3_aa: CASSLAGGQLQDGYTF
clone_size: NA; j_call: TRBJ1-1; v_call: TRBV7-2; cdr3_aa: CASSLQRNTEAFF
clone_size: NA; j_call: TRBJ1-2; v_call: TRBV6-5; cdr3_aa: CASKGTNYGYTF
clone_size: NA; j_call: TRBJ1-4; v_call: TRBV6-5; cdr3_aa: CASTREGPQREKLFF
clone_size: NA; j_call: TRBJ2-2; v_call: TRBV19; cdr3_aa: CASSVDRAGELFF
clone_size: NA; j_call: TRBJ2-1; v_call: TRBV30; cdr3_aa: CAWSPGQGGEEQFF
clone_size: NA; j_call: TRBJ1-1; v_call: TRBV28; cdr3_aa: CASRPRGGEAFF
clone_size: NA; j_call: TRBJ2-3; v_call: TRBV5-1; cdr3_aa: CASSPTTSGASTDTQYF
clone_size: NA; j_call: TRBJ1-2; v_call: TRBV9; cdr3_aa: CASSSPGAHGYTF
clone_size: once; j_call: TRBJ1-2; v_call: TRBV25-1; cdr3_aa: CASSEMAGKGYTF
clone_size: NA; j_call: TRBJ1-1; v_call: TRBV14; cdr3_aa: CASSRERFEAFF
clone_size: NA; j_call: TRBJ2-2; v_call: TRBV9; cdr3_aa: CASSTDGPGELFF
clone_size: NA; j_call: TRBJ2-2; v_call: TRBV7-3; cdr3_aa: CASSTGTGANTGELFF
clone_size: NA; j_call: TRBJ1-1; v_call: TRBV7-2; cdr3_aa: CASTIKVGTEAFF
clone_size: NA; j_call: TRBJ1-3; v_call: TRBV30; cdr3_aa: CAWGVDRPLFSGNTIYF
clone_size: NA; j_call: TRBJ2-7; v_call: TRBV7-3; cdr3_aa: CASSLGAGPIYEQYF
clone_size: NA; j_call: TRBJ1-5; v_call: TRBV24-1; cdr3_aa: CATSDPGGQAQHF
clone_size: NA; j_call: TRBJ1-1; v_call: TRBV6-2/TRBV6-3; cdr3_aa: CASSYSELTNTEAFF
clone_size: NA; j_call: TRBJ1-5; v_call: TRBV6-5; cdr3_aa: CASSYSQGANQPQHF
clone_size: NA; j_call: TRBJ1-2; v_call: TRBV19; cdr3_aa: CASTPRTQGSYGYTF
clone_size: NA; j_call: TRBJ2-7; v_call: TRBV19; cdr3_aa: CASISGDGYYEQYF
clone_size: NA; j_call: TRBJ1-3; v_call: TRBV7-9; cdr3_aa: CASSLRAGTDSGNTIYF
clone_size: NA; j_call: TRBJ1-6; v_call: TRBV3-1/TRBV3-2; cdr3_aa: CASSLGRGGLYNSPLHF
clone_size: NA; j_call: TRBJ1-2; v_call: TRBV5-6; cdr3_aa: CASGRYGYTF
clone_size: NA; j_call: TRBJ2-1; v_call: TRBV5-1; cdr3_aa: CASSRNGGINNEQFF
clone_size: NA; j_call: TRBJ2-5; v_call: TRBV7-2; cdr3_aa: CASSLGYSGGQETQYF
clone_size: few; j_call: TRBJ1-2; v_call: TRBV28; cdr3_aa: CASSSSYGYTF
clone_size: NA; j_call: TRBJ1-1; v_call: TRBV6-4; cdr3_aa: CASSDSNDASTEAFF
clone_size: NA; j_call: TRBJ1-2; v_call: TRBV12-3/TRBV12-4; cdr3_aa: CASSLAQVGGYTF
clone_size: NA; j_call: TRBJ1-5; v_call: TRBV28; cdr3_aa: CASSPPGTGVQPQHF
clone_size: NA; j_call: TRBJ1-2; v_call: TRBV19; cdr3_aa: CASTLQGGYGYTF
clone_size: NA; j_call: TRBJ1-2; v_call: TRBV21-1; cdr3_aa: CASSKQDRGILSYTF
clone_size: NA; j_call: TRBJ2-1; v_call: TRBV7-2; cdr3_aa: CASSARGGAYNEQFF
clone_size: NA; j_call: TRBJ2-3; v_call: TRBV5-4; cdr3_aa: CASSPHLGQGDTQYF
clone_size: NA; j_call: TRBJ2-2; v_call: TRBV6-5; cdr3_aa: CASSSPQGANTGELFF